The clone carrying this T cell receptor (beta chain) was detected many times. The antigen remains undetermined. Each CDR3 protein gets one entry after TCRdb re-called the RT-PCR reads with MiXCR. The sample holds under 550,000 distinct CDR3 sequences, around 8% seen once. There are 18 residues in the CDR3. V dropped 6 bases and J dropped 0 bases, with 18 bases sitting between them. Germline CDR1 is MNHEY and CDR2 is SVGEGT. The data stem from a study of response to subunit inactivated influenza vaccine. General study points: The study's authors posited that every seasonal influenza vaccination enlists few new T cells.

The rearrangement links TRBV6-2 or TRBV6-3 to TRBJ2-6; no clear D. This specimen was PBMCs from blood, taken about 24 months after vaccination. The sequence came from a man aged 50-75 years who received an inactivated influenza vaccine. In DNA form, the CDR3 reads TGTGCCAGCAGCCCAATCTCAGGCTATTCCTCTGGGGCCAACGTCCTGACTTTC. Amino acid sequence: CASSPISGYSSGANVLTF.